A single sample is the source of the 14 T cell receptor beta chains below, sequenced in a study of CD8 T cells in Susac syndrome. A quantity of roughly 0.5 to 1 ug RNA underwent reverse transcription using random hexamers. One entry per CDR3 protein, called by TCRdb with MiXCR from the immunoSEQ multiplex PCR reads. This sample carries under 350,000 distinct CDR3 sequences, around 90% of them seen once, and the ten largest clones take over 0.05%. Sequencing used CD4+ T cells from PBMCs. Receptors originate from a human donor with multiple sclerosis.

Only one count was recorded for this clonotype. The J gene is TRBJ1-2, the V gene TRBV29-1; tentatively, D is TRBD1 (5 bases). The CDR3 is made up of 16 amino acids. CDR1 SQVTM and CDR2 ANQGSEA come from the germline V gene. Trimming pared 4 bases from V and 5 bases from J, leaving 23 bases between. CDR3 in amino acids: CSVAASNRVGGYGYTF. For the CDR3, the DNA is TGCAGCGTTGCGGCCTCCAATAGGGTCGGGGGTTATGGCTACACCTTC.

The CDR3 coding sequence is TGTGCCACCAGCGGTGACCGGAGGGTTTCCACCCTCCACTTT. Translation: CATSGDRRVSTLHF. The chain links TRBV15 to TRBJ1-6; D is unclear. V was trimmed by 5 bases and J by 14 bases, leaving 19 bases between them. This CDR3 spans 14 amino acids. Germline CDR1 and CDR2: LNHNV and YYDKDF (reference sequence).

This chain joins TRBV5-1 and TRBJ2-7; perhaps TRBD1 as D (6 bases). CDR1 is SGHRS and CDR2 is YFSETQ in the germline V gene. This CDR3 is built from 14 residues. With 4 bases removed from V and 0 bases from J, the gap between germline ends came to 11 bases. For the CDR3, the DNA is TGCGCCAGCAGCCAACAGGGTAACTCCTACGAGCAGTACTTC. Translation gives CASSQQGNSYEQYF.

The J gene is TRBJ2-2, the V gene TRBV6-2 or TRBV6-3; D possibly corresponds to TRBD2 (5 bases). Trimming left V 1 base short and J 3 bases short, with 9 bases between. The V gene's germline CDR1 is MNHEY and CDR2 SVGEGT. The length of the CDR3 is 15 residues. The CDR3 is CASSYWSGDTGELFF. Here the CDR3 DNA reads TGTGCCAGCAGTTACTGGTCCGGGGACACCGGGGAGCTGTTTTTT.

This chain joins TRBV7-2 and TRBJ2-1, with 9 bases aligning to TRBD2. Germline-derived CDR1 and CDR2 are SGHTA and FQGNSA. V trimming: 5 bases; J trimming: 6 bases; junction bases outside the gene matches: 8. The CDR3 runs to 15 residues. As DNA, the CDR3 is TGTGCCAGCAGCCGACAGGCGGGAGGGTTCAATGAGCAGTTCTTC. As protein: CASSRQAGGFNEQFF.

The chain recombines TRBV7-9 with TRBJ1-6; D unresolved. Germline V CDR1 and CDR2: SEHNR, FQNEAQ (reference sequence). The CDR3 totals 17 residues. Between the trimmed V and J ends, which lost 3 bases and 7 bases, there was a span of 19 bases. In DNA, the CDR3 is TGTGCCAGCAGCTTGGATATTCGTGCGTGGGGAAATTCACCCCTCCACTTT. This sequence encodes CASSLDIRAWGNSPLHF.

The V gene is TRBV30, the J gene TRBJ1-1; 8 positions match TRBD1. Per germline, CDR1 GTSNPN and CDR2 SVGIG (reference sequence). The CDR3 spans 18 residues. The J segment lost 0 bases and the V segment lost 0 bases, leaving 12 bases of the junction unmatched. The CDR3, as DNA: TGTGCCTGGAGTGTACTGACAGGGGACTTTACAATGAACACTGAAGCTTTCTTT. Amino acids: CAWSVLTGDFTMNTEAFF.

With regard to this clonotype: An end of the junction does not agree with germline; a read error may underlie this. This CDR3 is CASSGVGGPSQLSF. The CDR3 DNA sequence: TGTGCCAGCAGCGGGGTCGGGGGGCCCTCCCAACTCTCCTTT. The chain has TRBV9 and TRBJ1-6; D possibly corresponds to TRBD1 (6 bases). This CDR3 spans 14 amino acids. CDR1 and CDR2 from the germline V gene are SGDLS and YYNGEE.

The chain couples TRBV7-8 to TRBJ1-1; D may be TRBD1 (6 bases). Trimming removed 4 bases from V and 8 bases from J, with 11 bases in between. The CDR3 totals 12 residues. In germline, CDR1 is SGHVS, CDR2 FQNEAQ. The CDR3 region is CASSSQGREAFF. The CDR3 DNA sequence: TGTGCCAGCAGCTCACAGGGCCGGGAAGCTTTCTTT.

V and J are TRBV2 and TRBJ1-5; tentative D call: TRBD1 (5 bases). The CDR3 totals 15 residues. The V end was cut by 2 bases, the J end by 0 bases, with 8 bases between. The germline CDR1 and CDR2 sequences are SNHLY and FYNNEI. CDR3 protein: CASSESGRSNQPQHF. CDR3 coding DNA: TGTGCCAGCAGTGAATCGGGACGTAGCAATCAGCCCCAGCATTTT.

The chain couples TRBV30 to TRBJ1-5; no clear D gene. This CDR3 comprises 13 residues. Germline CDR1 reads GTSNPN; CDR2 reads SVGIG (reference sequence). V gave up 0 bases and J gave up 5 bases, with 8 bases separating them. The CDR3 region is CAWSVRAYQPQHF. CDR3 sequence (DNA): TGTGCCTGGAGTGTACGTGCTTATCAGCCCCAGCATTTT.

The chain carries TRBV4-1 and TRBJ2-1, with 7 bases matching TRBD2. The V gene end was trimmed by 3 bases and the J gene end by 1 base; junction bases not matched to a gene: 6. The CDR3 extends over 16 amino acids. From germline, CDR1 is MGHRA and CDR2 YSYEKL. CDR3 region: CASSHVSGRSYNEQFF. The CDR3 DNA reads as TGCGCCAGCAGCCATGTTAGCGGGCGTTCCTACAATGAGCAGTTCTTC.

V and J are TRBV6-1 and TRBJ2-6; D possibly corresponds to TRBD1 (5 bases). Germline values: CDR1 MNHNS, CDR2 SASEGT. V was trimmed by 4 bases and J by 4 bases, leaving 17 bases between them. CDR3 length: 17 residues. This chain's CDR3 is CASSGVQGPRGANVLTF. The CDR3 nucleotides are TGTGCCAGCAGTGGGGTCCAGGGTCCAAGAGGGGCCAACGTCCTGACTTTC.

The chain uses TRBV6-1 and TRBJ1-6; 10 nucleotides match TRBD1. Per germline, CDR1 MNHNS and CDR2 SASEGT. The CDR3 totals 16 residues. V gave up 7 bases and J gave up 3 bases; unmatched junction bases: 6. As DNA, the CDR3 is TGTGCCAGCACGCCGGACAGGGGGTACTATAATTCACCCCTCCACTTT. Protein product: CASTPDRGYYNSPLHF.